The source of this T cell receptor beta chain is a study of Graves' ophthalmopathy and Graves' hyperthyroidism. Overall study results and limits: Sensitivity of around 86% and specificity of 65% to 83% were achieved when a 13-signature model separated ophthalmopathy from stable hyperthyroidism. Most thyroid clonotypes expanded beyond 0.001 frequency were also found in blood.

V was trimmed by 0 bases and J by 5 bases, leaving 13 bases between them. Germline CDR1 reads LNHNV; CDR2 reads YYDKDF (reference sequence). The CDR3 has 15 residues. RNA transcripts yielded amplified TCR beta CDR3 regions. Scientists carried out first-round RT-PCR using HTBI primers and then a second-round multiplex PCR. MiXCR, applied by TCRdb to the multiplex PCR reads, yields one record per CDR3 protein. Of about 220,000 distinct CDR3 sequences in the sample, roughly 21% were seen once. None of the included patients had other autoimmune diseases, uncontrolled infections, pregnancy or lactation, as these led to exclusion. This clonotype was recorded at least ten times. Antigen: not known.

The origin of this receptor is a woman aged 50 to 60 with Graves' ophthalmopathy. The specimen sequenced was peripheral blood. V gene TRBV15 combines with J gene TRBJ2-5; D unresolved. CDR3 region: CATSRDQVPGETQYF. DNA for the CDR3: TGTGCCACCAGCAGAGATCAAGTCCCCGGGGAGACCCAGTACTTC. The full variable domain, in which reference TRBV15 and TRBJ2-5 provide the parts outside the CDR3, is DAMVIQNPRYQVTQFGKPVTLSCSQTLNHNVMYWYQQKSSQAPKLLFHYYDKDFNNEADTPDNFQSRRPNTSFCFLDIRSPGLGDTAMYLCATSRDQVPGETQYFGPGTRLLVL.